This passage covers 3 T cell receptor beta chains from one sample sequenced in a study of shared clonotypes between healthy human individuals. Profiled with immunoSEQ multiplex PCR; TCRdb holds only in-frame clones, not every one. The data contain about 510,000 clones, roughly 78% of them singletons. Input material: PBMCs. These receptors all stem from a woman between 40 and 50 years old in good health. Some clones in this sample may be carry-over from other donors' samples.

This clone is a singleton in its sample. The chain carries TRBV6-6 and TRBJ2-1; 7 positions agree with TRBD2. This CDR3 region has 16 residues. CDR1 and CDR2 from the germline V gene are MNHNY and SVGAGI (reference sequence). J gave up 2 bases and V 4 bases, and 8 bases lay outside the gene matches. CDR3 DNA: TGTGCCAGCAGTTCCCCCCCCGGGAGGCCCTACAATGAGCAGTTCTTC. It codes for CASSSPPGRPYNEQFF.

The rearrangement uses TRBV10-2 and TRBJ2-3; 11 nucleotides line up with TRBD2. Germline CDR1 and CDR2: WSHSY and SAAADI. CDR3 length: 15 residues. V was clipped by 6 bases and J by 0 bases; unmatched bases: 2. The CDR3 sequence: CASRTSGISTDTQYF. The CDR3 coding sequence is TGCGCCAGCAGGACTAGCGGGATTAGCACAGATACGCAGTATTTT.

The V call is TRBV7-2, the J call TRBJ2-5, with D tentatively TRBD1 (6 bases). Germline V CDR1 and CDR2: SGHTA, FQGNSA. The CDR3 contains 15 residues. V lost 6 bases to trimming and J lost 5 bases, with 19 bases between them. As DNA, the CDR3 is TGTGCCAGCAGTATAACTGCAGGGGTACAGGAGACCCAGTACTTC. Residues: CASSITAGVQETQYF.